Shown below are 26 T cell receptor beta chains from a single sample sequenced in a study of blood T cell repertoires in COVID-19. TCRdb keeps only in-frame clones here, not all; method: immunoSEQ multiplex PCR. The sample has almost 55,000 clones, more than 75% seen once. The sample comprised peripheral blood. These receptor sequences come from a man in his fifties or sixties with active COVID-19.

The V gene is TRBV4-3, the J gene TRBJ2-4; a possible D gene is TRBD2 (5 bases). Germline CDR1 reads LGHNA; CDR2 reads YSLEER. The CDR3 runs 15 residues. Trimming left V 0 bases short and J 9 bases short, with 15 bases between. CDR3 protein: CASSQEGRGMGIQYF. In DNA, the CDR3 is TGCGCCAGCAGCCAAGAAGGACGGGGTATGGGCATTCAGTACTTC.

This chain connects TRBV6-1 to TRBJ1-5; 8 nucleotides match TRBD1. Germline V gives CDR1 MNHNS, CDR2 SASEGT. This CDR3 spans 17 amino acids. With 4 bases clipped from V and 4 bases from J, the junction kept 12 bases outside the gene matches. The CDR3 protein is CASSARTGIVVNQPQHF. CDR3 in DNA: TGTGCCAGCAGTGCCCGGACAGGGATTGTGGTAAATCAGCCCCAGCATTTT.

V is TRBV5-1 and J is TRBJ2-5; possible D gene TRBD1, 5 bases. Germline-derived CDR1 and CDR2 are SGHRS and YFSETQ. V lost 2 bases and J lost 2, with 13 bases in between. CDR3 length: 15 residues. CDR3 protein: CASSFGAAIQETQYF. In DNA, the CDR3 is TGCGCCAGCAGCTTTGGGGCGGCTATTCAAGAGACCCAGTACTTC.

This chain joins TRBV5-6 and TRBJ2-3, with a possible D match to TRBD1 (5 bases). The CDR3 consists of 14 residues. Germline CDR1 and CDR2: SGHDT and YYEEEE. Trimming took 2 bases from V and 2 from J, leaving 9 bases between them. The CDR3 region has the DNA TGTGCCAGCAGCTTAGGGGCTATCACAGATACGCAGTATTTT. It specifies CASSLGAITDTQYF.

The V call is TRBV10-2, the J call TRBJ1-5; D uncertain. Germline V gives CDR1 WSHSY, CDR2 SAAADI. V lost 4 bases and J lost 5, with 15 bases in between. The length of the CDR3 is 15 residues. DNA of the CDR3: TGCGCCAGCAGTGTAGGATTGACCGCGGATCAGCCCCAGCATTTT. This sequence encodes CASSVGLTADQPQHF.

This rearrangement joins TRBV19 to TRBJ2-5; 12 nucleotides line up with TRBD2. V lost 5 bases, J lost 1 base, and 8 bases stayed unmatched. Germline V CDR1 and CDR2: LNHDA, SQIVND (reference sequence). The CDR3 loop spans 17 amino acids. CDR3 sequence reads: CASSPLAGGPLQETQYF. In nucleotides, the CDR3 is TGTGCCAGTAGTCCCCTAGCGGGAGGGCCCCTCCAAGAGACCCAGTACTTC.

The V and J genes are TRBV18 and TRBJ2-4, with 8 bases aligning to TRBD2. The CDR3 is 20 amino acids. Germline CDR1 and CDR2: KGHSH and LQKENI. The trim removed 4 bases at V and 0 bases at J, leaving 17 bases unmatched. CDR3 loop: CASSRPGNSGEELAKNIQYF. The CDR3, as DNA: TGTGCCAGCTCACGGCCGGGGAATAGCGGGGAAGAACTAGCCAAAAACATTCAGTACTTC.

This chain links TRBV27 with TRBJ2-5, with TRBD1 identical over 7 bases. Germline CDR1 reads MNHEY; CDR2 reads SMNVEV (reference sequence). The CDR3 covers 15 residues. The V and J ends lost 8 bases and 2 bases, in that order; junction bases with no gene match: 11. The CDR3 region is CASALNWDRQETQYF. The CDR3 nucleotides read TGTGCCAGCGCCTTAAATTGGGACAGACAAGAGACCCAGTACTTC.

The chain joins TRBV29-1 to TRBJ1-4; TRBD1 agrees at 10 bases. The CDR3 is 13 residues long. CDR1 and CDR2 from the germline V gene are SQVTM and ANQGSEA. V shed 6 bases and J 7 bases; nucleotides not matched to a gene: 5. The CDR3 loop is CSVGQGQGEKLFF. CDR3 nucleotide sequence: TGCAGCGTGGGACAGGGGCAGGGTGAAAAACTGTTTTTT.

This chain joins TRBV28 and TRBJ1-3; D may be TRBD1 (5 bases). Trimming removed 6 bases from V and 0 bases from J, with 12 bases in between. The germline CDR1 and CDR2 sequences are MDHEN and SYDVKM. There are 15 residues in the CDR3. Written as DNA, the CDR3 is TGTGCCAGCAGGAAGGGGCCTTACTCTGGAAACACCATATATTTT. This gives the protein CASRKGPYSGNTIYF.

This clone was recorded only once. This chain joins TRBV19 and TRBJ2-7; 8 nucleotides align to TRBD1. Trimming at V came to 9 bases and at J to 0 bases, leaving 16 bases not matched to a gene. The CDR3 is 17 amino acids. CDR1 and CDR2 from the germline V gene are LNHDA and SQIVND (reference sequence). In DNA, the CDR3 is TGTGCCAGCAGTCTTCAAGGGACCGGGACAGGCTCCTACGAGCAGTACTTC. This gives the protein CASSLQGTGTGSYEQYF.

This clone came up once. The V and J genes are TRBV19 and TRBJ1-1; no clear D. The germline V gene has CDR1 LNHDA and CDR2 SQIVND (reference sequence). Trimming removed 4 bases at V and 4 bases at J, with 19 bases between. The CDR3 is 16 residues long. CDR3 loop: CASSTRGRGQSTEAFF. For the CDR3, the DNA is TGTGCCAGTAGTACCCGTGGGCGCGGGCAGAGCACTGAAGCTTTCTTT.

This clone was seen only once. The genes are TRBV7-2 and TRBJ2-7; TRBD2 might be the D (5 bases). The CDR3 contains 15 residues. Deletions cut 0 bases from V and 0 bases from J, with 9 bases between. Germline V gene lookup returns CDR1 SGHTA and CDR2 FQGNSA. The CDR3 region is CASSLAGGHSYEQYF. CDR3 DNA sequence: TGTGCCAGCAGCTTAGCCGGCGGGCACTCCTACGAGCAGTACTTC.

The chain is built from TRBV5-4 and TRBJ2-1, with a weak D call TRBD1 (5 bases). The germline V and J ends were trimmed by 1 base and 8 bases, with 13 bases remaining between them. CDR1 is SGHNT, CDR2 YYREEE, per germline (reference sequence). This CDR3 region has 14 residues. The CDR3 region is CASSLQGGAYEQFF. The DNA for the CDR3 is TGTGCCAGCAGCTTGCAGGGTGGGGCCTATGAGCAGTTCTTC.

J is TRBJ2-1 and V is TRBV7-2; 8 bases match TRBD2. CDR1 is SGHTA, CDR2 FQGNSA, per germline. After removal of 5 bases from V and 6 bases from J, the junction contained 9 bases not matched to a gene. The CDR3 extends over 15 amino acids. CDR3 sequence reads: CASSPTGGLSNEQFF. The CDR3 bases are TGTGCCAGCAGCCCGACGGGGGGGCTCTCCAATGAGCAGTTCTTC.

In this sample, this clone turned up once. The rearrangement links TRBV5-5 to TRBJ2-7; 7 bases line up with TRBD1. Germline V lookup: CDR1 SGHKS, CDR2 YYEKEE (reference sequence). This CDR3 has 14 amino acids. With 2 bases clipped from V and 6 bases from J, the junction kept 8 bases outside the gene matches. The DNA of the CDR3 is TGTGCCAGCAGCTTCCGACAGGGTAGAAGCGAGCAGTACTTC. Translating gives CASSFRQGRSEQYF.

The chain joins TRBV21-1 to TRBJ2-7; TRBD1 is the table's D call and was not checked against the DNA. TRBV21-1 is annotated as a pseudogene. CDR3 length: 16 residues. The DNA of the CDR3 is TGTGCCAGCAGCAAAGGGGGACAGGGGGCCTCCTACGAGCAGTACTTC. Translated, it gives CASSKGGQGASYEQYF.

The sample holds one count of this clone. V gene TRBV5-1 combines with J gene TRBJ2-1; TRBD2 matches at 7 bases. The V and J ends lost 0 bases and 6 bases, in that order; junction bases with no gene match: 0. CDR1 and CDR2 (germline): SGHRS, YFSETQ. This CDR3 spans 13 amino acids. The CDR3 nucleotides read TGCGCCAGCAGCTTGGGACTAGCCAATGAGCAGTTCTTC. This sequence encodes CASSLGLANEQFF.

The rearrangement uses TRBV24-1 and TRBJ1-2; D gene unclear. Germline CDR1 reads KGHDR; CDR2 reads SFDVKD. V lost 2 bases, J lost 5 bases, and 5 bases lay in between. The CDR3 spans 12 residues. CDR3 coding DNA: TGTGCCACCAGTGATTATCAGTATGGCTACACCTTC. Its protein is CATSDYQYGYTF.

This sequence joins TRBV28 and TRBJ2-5; 11 nucleotides match TRBD1. CDR1 is MDHEN, CDR2 SYDVKM, per germline. This CDR3 comprises 15 residues. J lost 5 bases, V lost 2 bases, and 4 bases had no gene match. The chain's CDR3 is CASSLIGTGGETQYF. CDR3 coding DNA: TGTGCCAGCAGTTTAATTGGGACAGGGGGGGAGACCCAGTACTTC. The variable domain in full, with the rest retrieved from reference TRBV28 and TRBJ2-5, is DVKVTQSSRYLVKRTGEKVFLECVQDMDHENMFWYRQDPGLGLRLIYFSYDVKMKEKGDIPEGYSVSREKKERFSLILESASTNQTSMYLCASSLIGTGGETQYFGPGTRLLVL.

The chain has TRBV7-2 and TRBJ2-1; D is ambiguous. V was cut by 6 bases and J by 9 bases, with 15 bases left in between. The CDR3 is made up of 13 amino acids. From germline, CDR1 is SGHTA and CDR2 FQGNSA. The CDR3 DNA sequence: TGTGCCAGCAGTCCCCCGCGAGGTAGTGAGCAGTTCTTC. Translating gives CASSPPRGSEQFF.

As for this clone: The sample holds other DNA sequences that translate to the same CDR3. This sequence joins TRBV2 and TRBJ1-1; no firm D call. The length of the CDR3 is 13 residues. Trimming pared 3 bases from V and 1 base from J, leaving 6 bases between. From germline, CDR1 is SNHLY and CDR2 FYNNEI. CDR3 DNA: TGTGCCAGCAGTGAGGGAGCGAACACTGAAGCTTTCTTT. This gives the protein CASSEGANTEAFF.

The gene calls are TRBV4-2 and TRBJ2-1, with D perhaps TRBD2 (5 bases). V was shortened by 4 bases and J by 0 bases, with 16 bases between the two germline ends. Germline V gene sequence: CDR1 LGHNA, CDR2 YNFKEQ. This CDR3 is built from 17 residues. CDR3 loop: CASSRRLASSSYNEQFF. Here the CDR3 DNA reads TGTGCCAGCAGCCGTCGTCTAGCTTCGAGCTCCTACAATGAGCAGTTCTTC.

The gene calls are TRBV5-4 and TRBJ1-1, with D uncertain. The CDR3 totals 12 residues. Germline lookup yields CDR1 SGHNT and CDR2 YYREEE (reference sequence). The V end lost 1 base, the J end lost 2 bases, and 3 bases lay between the germline ends. The CDR3 reads CASSLQNTEAFF. CDR3 in DNA: TGTGCCAGCAGCTTGCAAAACACTGAAGCTTTCTTT.

This clone showed up just once. V and J are TRBV27 and TRBJ1-2; TRBD1 might be the D (5 bases). Trimming took 6 bases from V and 4 from J, leaving 12 bases between them. Germline V gene lookup returns CDR1 MNHEY and CDR2 SMNVEV (reference sequence). The CDR3 is made up of 13 amino acids. The CDR3 is CASRETVTYGYTF. DNA for the CDR3: TGTGCCAGCAGAGAGACAGTAACCTATGGCTACACCTTC.

The genes are TRBV7-3 and TRBJ2-3; D may be TRBD2 (5 bases). Per germline, CDR1 SGHTA and CDR2 FQGTGA. The V gene lost 1 base and the J gene lost 1 base, with 12 bases spanning the gap. The CDR3 runs 16 residues. This CDR3 reads CASSLNGIHGTDTQYF. The CDR3 nucleotides read TGTGCCAGCAGCTTAAACGGGATCCATGGCACAGATACGCAGTATTTT.